This note documents a single T cell receptor (beta chain) sequence. As yet, its antigen is unknown. The CDR3 has 18 residues. The V and J ends lost 0 bases and 8 bases, in that order; junction bases with no gene match: 11. Germline V gene lookup returns CDR1 MGHRA and CDR2 YSYEKL. The entry originates in a study of cytomegalovirus exposure and HLA in healthy donors. Across the study: In an early release, HLA-typed donors contributed about 80 million unique TCR sequences.

Overall study findings and caveats: Reported findings show TCR beta sequences accurately forecast HLA-A and HLA-B alleles in most subjects. There were some public TCRs occurring in many donors, but most TCR sequences were rare.

Both 60 Vbeta primers and 13 Jbeta primers went into the PCR. The method was immunoSEQ multiplex PCR; TCRdb's version includes in-frame clones alone and lacks a portion of them. The table lists about 130,000 clones, 82% of them singletons. The sequence was obtained from a boy between 2 and 15 years old in good health and CMV-seronegative. This rearrangement joins TRBV4-1 to TRBJ1-6; the match to TRBD1 covers 9 bases. The sequenced sample consisted of PBMCs. CDR3 amino acids: CASSQERGAGQGDSPLHF. The CDR3, as DNA: TGCGCCAGCAGCCAAGAACGAGGTGCGGGACAGGGTGATTCACCCCTCCACTTT.